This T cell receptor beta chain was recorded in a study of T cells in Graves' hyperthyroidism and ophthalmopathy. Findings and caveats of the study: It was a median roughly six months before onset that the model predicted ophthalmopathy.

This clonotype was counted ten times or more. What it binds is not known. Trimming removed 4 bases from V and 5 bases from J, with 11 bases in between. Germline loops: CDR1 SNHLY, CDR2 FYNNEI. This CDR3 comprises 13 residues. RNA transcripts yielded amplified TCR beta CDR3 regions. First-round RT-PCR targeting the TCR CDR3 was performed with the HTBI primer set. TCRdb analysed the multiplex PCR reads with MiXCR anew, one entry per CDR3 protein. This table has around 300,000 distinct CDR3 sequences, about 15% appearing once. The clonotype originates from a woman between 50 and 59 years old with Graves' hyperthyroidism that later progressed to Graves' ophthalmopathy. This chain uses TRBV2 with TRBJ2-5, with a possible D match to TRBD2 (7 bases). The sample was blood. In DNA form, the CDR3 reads TGTGCCAGCAGTGTGCGGGGGCACGAGACCCAGTACTTC. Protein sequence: CASSVRGHETQYF.